This T cell receptor (beta chain) was sequenced for a study of vaccination and CD4 T cells after COVID-19. Whole-study context: Each of the control cultures got a CEFX pool, an HIV-1 Nef pool, or no peptide. Study-wide results and limits: Median reactive clonotypes, those recognizing SARS-CoV-2, rose from about 22 to 38, not significantly.

The CDR3 totals 12 residues. V was clipped by 7 bases and J by 2 bases, with 8 bases between them. CDR1 is LNHDA, CDR2 SQIVND, per germline (reference sequence). The Oncomine TCR Beta short-read assay was applied to DNA of cultured CD4+ T cells. Each CDR3 protein gets one entry after TCRdb re-called the PCR reads with MiXCR. This sample yields approximately 13,000 distinct CDR3 sequences, of which around 52% are seen a single time; roughly a sixth belongs to the top ten. About this clonotype: Antigen: not known.

Described treatment: roughly 11-day PBMC culture with coronavirus spike peptide pools or control peptides (ViraFEST assay). ViraFEST expanded antigen-specific T cells with peptide pools, then sequenced TCRs. Sequencing used CD4+ T cells from blood, cultured in vitro. The chain couples TRBV19 to TRBJ1-2; D is undetermined. The TCR originated in a human donor who had recovered from COVID-19. The CDR3 loop reads CASKGWNYGYTF. The DNA for the CDR3 is TGTGCCAGTAAAGGCTGGAACTATGGCTACACCTTC.